The T cell receptor beta chain described here comes from a study of CD8 T cell repertoires and HIV-1 epitope variants (dated by TCRdb to between 2020 and 2021). With respect to the entire study: T cells were stimulated in separate culture wells with each of twenty-five peptides representing autologous and known Gag and Nef epitope variants. A CMV, EBV and flu peptide pool, the Ebola AY9 epitope as negative control, and a no-peptide well were included as control conditions. T cells were enriched with the EasySep Human T Cell Enrichment Kit and co-cultured with equal numbers of autologous T cell-negative cells as antigen-presenting cells. A 1M T cell aliquot was kept as an uncultured baseline condition, separate from the approximately 87 T cell cultures. For 10 days the cultures were kept in IMDM with gentamicin, and on days 3 and 7 half of the media was changed with IL-2, IL-7 and IL-15 added. The epitopes tested were three Gag epitope families plus Nef HW9 and YT9. A total of approximately 77 T cell cultures were run, with each culture condition performed in triplicate except for one peptide, which was performed in duplicate.

Concerning this clone: This receptor's antigen is unknown. The input lacks base qualities; no much larger clone sits a single base away.

Trimming takes 1 base from V and 0 bases from J, and the germline ends sit 13 bases apart. The CDR3 holds 18 amino acids from the cysteine to the phenylalanine. Of all the DNA, just the CDR3 is kept, 54 bases in frame from base 1. Via the germline V gene, CDR1 is SGHVS and CDR2 FQNEAQ. Sequencing of TCR beta CDR3 regions was performed at survey depth on the immunoSEQ platform. The QIAamp DNA micro kit was used to extract genomic DNA from every cultured and uncultured CD8+ T cell population. Per the source publication's procedure: Any sample with under 5,000 productive reads was excluded, and this exclusion removed about 7% of the roughly 80 cultures stimulated with HIV peptides. Sequences were trimmed to CDR3 by a MANAFEST web app, and nonproductive sequences, CDR3s under 5 amino acids, and sequences not starting with C or ending with F/W were removed. For a clonotype to count as antigen-specific, the clonotype had to expand relative to the no-peptide control in at least 2 of 3 replicates at FDR 0.01, and only within one epitope family. A frequency at least fivefold higher than in wells stimulated with peptides from other epitope families was additionally required for specific clonotypes. TCRdb provides this immuneACCESS table in a form limited to in-frame rearrangements. Some clones are lacking; in checked studies, under half of them reflect an unresolved V gene, and why the rest are absent is not known. Clone size and V and J calls were adopted from that table, with D and trimming inferred from the DNA. This sample is represented by thousands of clones; around 62% of them were singletons. Roughly two fifths of the sample is held by the ten biggest clonotypes.

The EasySep Human CD8+ T Cell Enrichment Kit was used on day 10 to isolate CD8+ T cells from every culture. General conclusions and limits of the study: The assay identified only TCR beta chains and indicated proliferation to antigen, not T cell function or cytokine profile. About five clonotypes recognized the Nef KF9 family and one clonotype recognized the HW9 family, while no responses to the TAALDMSHF plasma variant were seen. Under 10 antigen-specific TCR beta clonotypes were identified, of which 6 or 7 appeared to be cross-reactive for autologous or known escape epitope variants.

The material sequenced was cultured CD8+ T cells derived from PBMCs. The TCR originated in a male donor with HIV. The chain was built from TRBV7-8 and TRBJ2-6; TRBD2 is possibly the D segment (6 matching bases). The CDR3 protein: CASSLVGLDFSGANVLTF. The nucleotides are TGTGCCAGCAGCTTAGTGGGACTCGACTTCTCTGGGGCCAACGTCCTGACTTTC.